This T cell receptor beta chain was recorded in a study of blood T cells in healthy people across ages. A J-beta primer mix and a sample-barcoded 5' primer were used in a second PCR of about 7 to 11 cycles. One entry per CDR3 protein, called by TCRdb with MiXCR from the 5' RACE reads. The sample holds 780,000 or so distinct CDR3 sequences; roughly 25% are singletons and the top ten take under 4.5%. Extractions gave at least 5.5 micrograms of total RNA per sample. V lost 6 bases to trimming and J lost 4 bases, with 12 bases between them. There are 13 residues in the CDR3. The germline gives CDR1 MRHNA, CDR2 SNTAGT. This sample also appeared in a second study, on T cells of mothers and their children.

This sequence originates from a boy aged 5-17 years in good health. The V gene is TRBV6-4, the J gene TRBJ1-1, with D perhaps matching TRBD1 (5 bases). The sample taken for sequencing was blood. Here the CDR3 DNA reads TGTGCCAGCAGCGCGGGGGGAATCACTGAAGCTTTCTTT. It specifies CASSAGGITEAFF.